The 31 T cell receptor beta chains reported below all come from one sample, sequenced in a study of CD8 T cells in ankylosing spondylitis. TCRdb reprocessed the 5' RACE reads with MiXCR, giving one entry per CDR3 protein. This sample yields some 270,000 distinct CDR3 sequences, of which roughly 32% are seen a single time; roughly 4.2% belongs to the top ten. Input material: blood, either unsorted or a sorted T cell fraction (not recorded which). The source of these receptors is a male donor with ankylosing spondylitis or in good health (not recorded which).

The chain carries TRBV20-1 and TRBJ2-3, with D perhaps TRBD1 or TRBD2 (6 bases each). This CDR3 comprises 12 residues. The V end was cut by 7 bases, the J end by 2 bases, with 10 bases between. Per germline, CDR1 DFQATT and CDR2 SNEGSKA (reference sequence). The CDR3 is CSGGAITDTQYF. The CDR3 DNA reads TGCAGTGGGGGGGCAATCACAGATACGCAGTATTTT.

The J gene is TRBJ2-5, the V gene TRBV20-1; D gene unclear. Germline V gene data show CDR1 as DFQATT and CDR2 as SNEGSKA (reference sequence). Trimming removed 5 bases from V and 2 bases from J, with 12 bases in between. The CDR3 extends over 13 amino acids. DNA for the CDR3: TGCAGTGCTCAAAGAGACATTCAAGAGACCCAGTACTTC. The encoded protein is CSAQRDIQETQYF.

Written as DNA, the CDR3 is TGTGCCAGCAGCTTGCGCGATGGGTACTATGGCTACACCTTC. As protein: CASSLRDGYYGYTF. The chain uses TRBV5-5 and TRBJ1-2; D not certain. Germline CDR1 is SGHKS and CDR2 is YYEKEE (reference sequence). This CDR3 comprises 14 residues. V was pared by 1 base and J by 3 bases, with 10 bases between.

A few counts support this clonotype. The chain uses TRBV10-3 and TRBJ1-4; D remains ambiguous. The length of the CDR3 is 15 residues. The germline V gene has CDR1 ENHRY and CDR2 SYGVKD. Trimming removed 0 bases at V and 4 bases at J, with 9 bases between. DNA of the CDR3: TGTGCCATCAGTGAGTCCCTCGGGAATAATGAAAAACTGTTTTTT. It is translated as CAISESLGNNEKLFF.

The chain employs TRBV29-1 and TRBJ2-6; no clear D gene. Germline-derived CDR1 and CDR2 are SQVTM and ANQGSEA. The CDR3 spans 15 residues. The ends were cut back, 1 base at V and 0 bases at J, with 7 bases in the middle. In DNA, the CDR3 is TGCAGCGTTGAAGTGCCGGACTCTGGGGCCAACGTCCTGACTTTC. It encodes CSVEVPDSGANVLTF.

This chain joins TRBV12-3 or TRBV12-4 and TRBJ2-7; D is ambiguous. Trimming cost V 5 bases and J 2 bases, with 16 bases left between them. The CDR3 loop spans 15 amino acids. The CDR3 sequence: CASSLSPPSTYEQYF. The CDR3 coding sequence is TGTGCCAGCAGTCTCTCACCTCCTTCTACCTACGAGCAGTACTTC.

The V gene is TRBV12-3 or TRBV12-4, the J gene TRBJ1-2, with no clear D. CDR3 size: 12 residues. V was cut by 2 bases and J by 7 bases, with 8 bases left in between. The CDR3: CASSLQEAGYTF. CDR3 DNA: TGTGCCAGCAGTTTACAGGAGGCTGGCTACACCTTC.

This clonotype was observed a handful of times. The chain has TRBV12-3 or TRBV12-4 and TRBJ2-1; 10 bases agree with TRBD2. J gave up 5 bases and V 6 bases, and 10 bases lay outside the gene matches. The CDR3 has 16 residues. The DNA for the CDR3 is TGTGCCAGCAGCCCAGCGGGGGGGCCGGTGAACAATGAGCAGTTCTTC. Protein sequence: CASSPAGGPVNNEQFF.

This clonotype came up a few times. The rearrangement joins TRBV6-2 or TRBV6-3 to TRBJ2-1; D uncertain. V was clipped by 5 bases and J by 0 bases, with 8 bases between them. From germline, CDR1 is MNHEY and CDR2 SVGEGT. CDR3 size: 14 residues. This chain's CDR3 is CASSNSRSYNEQFF. The CDR3 coding sequence is TGTGCCAGCAGTAATAGCCGCTCCTACAATGAGCAGTTCTTC.

The rearrangement joins TRBV11-2 to TRBJ1-2, with a tentative D call TRBD1 (6 bases). This CDR3 comprises 14 residues. Germline V gene lookup returns CDR1 SGHAT and CDR2 FQNNGV. The V end was cut by 0 bases, the J end by 4 bases, with 9 bases between. CDR3 sequence (DNA): TGTGCCAGCAGCTTAGATCGGGACATCTATGGCTACACCTTC. It encodes CASSLDRDIYGYTF.

Many counts were recorded for this clonotype. The chain carries TRBV20-1 and TRBJ2-7; perhaps TRBD1 as D (6 bases). V was trimmed by 1 base and J by 3 bases, leaving 16 bases between them. The CDR3 contains 15 residues. In germline, CDR1 is DFQATT, CDR2 SNEGSKA (reference sequence). Written as DNA, the CDR3 is TGCAGTGCTAGAGGTTCTACAGGGCGATACTACGAGCAGTACTTC. Translation gives CSARGSTGRYYEQYF.

The CDR3 region is CASSLRGATNEKLFF. CDR3 nucleotides: TGCGCCAGCAGCTTGCGCGGTGCAACTAATGAAAAACTGTTTTTT. The chain recombines TRBV5-1 with TRBJ1-4, with D unresolved. The CDR3 loop spans 15 amino acids. Germline CDR1 reads SGHRS; CDR2 reads YFSETQ. With 1 base removed from V and 0 bases from J, the gap between germline ends came to 7 bases.

The table lists this clonotype with a few counts. The chain carries TRBV5-5 and TRBJ2-1; weak D call: TRBD1 (5 bases). The CDR3 extends over 17 amino acids. The V end was cut by 3 bases, the J end by 0 bases, with 16 bases between. CDR1 and CDR2 from the germline V gene are SGHKS and YYEKEE (reference sequence). CDR3 protein: CASSSAGPHSSYNEQFF. The CDR3 nucleotides are TGTGCCAGCAGCTCCGCAGGGCCTCATAGCTCCTACAATGAGCAGTTCTTC.

The table lists this clonotype with a few counts. The rearrangement links TRBV20-1 to TRBJ2-7, with 9 bases fitting TRBD1. This CDR3 contains 17 residues. The V gene's germline CDR1 is DFQATT and CDR2 SNEGSKA (reference sequence). V gave up 5 bases and J gave up 3 bases; unmatched junction bases: 17. CDR3 residues: CSALSGAGTGNIYEQYF. The CDR3 nucleotides are TGCAGTGCTCTATCCGGCGCCGGGACAGGGAATATCTACGAGCAGTACTTC.

The CDR3, as DNA: TGCAGTGCTAGAGGGAGAAGGACTAATGAGCAGTTCTTC. This translates into CSARGRRTNEQFF. The chain carries TRBV20-1 and TRBJ2-1; possible D gene TRBD2, 5 bases. The germline CDR1 and CDR2 sequences are DFQATT and SNEGSKA (reference sequence). This CDR3 contains 13 residues. V was pared by 1 base and J by 7 bases, with 11 bases between.

This clonotype was detected a few times. V and J are TRBV11-2 and TRBJ2-3, with D uncertain. Germline-derived CDR1 and CDR2 are SGHAT and FQNNGV. The V end lost 5 bases, the J end lost 1 base, and 7 bases lay between the germline ends. This CDR3 spans 13 amino acids. CDR3 sequence reads: CASSAYGTDTQYF. Written as DNA, the CDR3 is TGTGCCAGCAGCGCTTACGGCACAGATACGCAGTATTTT.

This clonotype was observed a handful of times. V and J are TRBV27 and TRBJ1-1; D remains unclear. In germline, CDR1 is MNHEY, CDR2 SMNVEV (reference sequence). Trimming removed 1 base at V and 0 bases at J, with 9 bases between. CDR3 size: 15 residues. The CDR3 here is CASSLLGGMNTEAFF. CDR3 in DNA: TGTGCCAGCAGTTTATTAGGCGGAATGAACACTGAAGCTTTCTTT.

This clonotype came up a few times. The chain's CDR3 is CASSNGGAGTDTQYF. The CDR3 DNA reads as TGCGCCAGCAGCAACGGGGGGGCCGGGACAGATACGCAGTATTTT. The V gene is TRBV5-1, the J gene TRBJ2-3, with 8 bases that match TRBD2. Germline CDR1 reads SGHRS; CDR2 reads YFSETQ. The CDR3 contains 15 residues. The ends lost 4 bases at V and 3 bases at J; junction bases unmatched: 7.

This chain links TRBV10-3 with TRBJ1-1; a weak D match, TRBD1 (6 bases). The CDR3 has 14 amino acids. The germline V gene has CDR1 ENHRY and CDR2 SYGVKD. The V and J ends lost 6 bases and 4 bases respectively, with 15 bases between them. CDR3 coding DNA: TGTGCCATCAGCGCTACAGGGATTAGCACTGAAGCTTTCTTT. It yields the protein CAISATGISTEAFF.

Remarks on this clonotype: One junction end disagrees with the germline gene, perhaps due to a read error. The chain employs TRBV9 and TRBJ2-7, with D perhaps TRBD1 or TRBD2 (5 bases each). CDR3 length: 15 amino acids. Germline values: CDR1 SGDLS, CDR2 YYNGEE. The CDR3 DNA sequence: TGTGCCAGCATCGTAGGTCCAGGGAGCTCCTACGAGCAGTACTTC. Encoded protein: CASIVGPGSSYEQYF.

The chain couples TRBV9 to TRBJ1-2, with D uncertain. The CDR3 totals 12 residues. The ends were cut back, 0 bases at V and 7 bases at J, with 7 bases in the middle. Germline V CDR1 and CDR2: SGDLS, YYNGEE. The CDR3 DNA is TGTGCCAGCAGCGTAGCGTCTGGTGGCTACACCTTC. Translated, it gives CASSVASGGYTF.

The chain is built from TRBV20-1 and TRBJ1-4; 8 bases match TRBD1. The CDR3 sequence is 14 residues long. V was clipped by 3 bases and J by 6 bases; unmatched bases: 6. The germline V gene encodes CDR1 DFQATT and CDR2 SNEGSKA (reference sequence). CDR3: CSARDRVADEKLFF. CDR3 nucleotide sequence: TGCAGTGCTAGGGACAGGGTGGCGGATGAAAAACTGTTTTTT.

The chain combines TRBV5-1 with TRBJ1-4, with 8 positions matching TRBD1. Germline values: CDR1 SGHRS, CDR2 YFSETQ. The length of the CDR3 is 14 residues. V was clipped by 4 bases and J by 8 bases; unmatched bases: 7. CDR3 sequence: CASSGGTGREKLFF. CDR3 nucleotides: TGCGCCAGCAGCGGAGGGACAGGCCGGGAAAAACTGTTTTTT.

The rearrangement links TRBV7-3 to TRBJ2-1; 8 bases line up with TRBD2. The junction had 6 bases not matched to a gene; V was cut back by 6 bases and J by 8 bases. The CDR3 sequence is 13 residues long. Germline values: CDR1 SGHTA, CDR2 FQGTGA. The CDR3 nucleotides are TGTGCCAGCAGGGGTAGCGGGGTTGATGAGCAGTTCTTC. Amino acid sequence: CASRGSGVDEQFF.

This sequence joins TRBV5-1 and TRBJ1-2; no firm D call. The V end was cut by 0 bases, the J end by 4 bases, with 7 bases between. CDR1 and CDR2 (germline): SGHRS, YFSETQ. The CDR3 length is 13 residues. CDR3 in DNA: TGCGCCAGCAGCTTGGATGTAGGCTATGGCTACACCTTC. Translation: CASSLDVGYGYTF.

V gene TRBV27 combines with J gene TRBJ2-7; no definite D call. With 4 bases removed from V and 6 bases from J, the gap between germline ends came to 13 bases. The CDR3 contains 13 residues. From germline, CDR1 is MNHEY and CDR2 SMNVEV (reference sequence). The CDR3 DNA is TGTGCCAGCAGTTGGGCCAAGGGTGGCGAGCAGTACTTC. It codes for CASSWAKGGEQYF.

The rearrangement uses TRBV5-6 and TRBJ2-7; 11 bases match TRBD1. The CDR3 is made up of 14 amino acids. V trimming: 4 bases; J trimming: 3 bases; junction bases outside the gene matches: 3. Germline V gives CDR1 SGHDT, CDR2 YYEEEE. As DNA, the CDR3 is TGTGCCAGCAGCCCGGGACAGGGGGACTACGAGCAGTACTTC. Its translation is CASSPGQGDYEQYF.

CDR3 loop: CASSLVTGNIQYF. CDR3 coding DNA: TGTGCCAGCAGCTTAGTTACTGGCAACATTCAGTACTTC. This chain joins TRBV11-2 and TRBJ2-4; unclear D gene. The CDR3 is made up of 13 amino acids. Germline assignment: CDR1 SGHAT and CDR2 FQNNGV. Trimming pared 1 base from V and 7 bases from J, leaving 8 bases between.

V gene TRBV3-1 combines with J gene TRBJ2-7, with unresolved D. This CDR3 has 13 amino acids. CDR1 and CDR2 (germline): LGHDT, YNNKEL (reference sequence). Deletions cut 1 base from V and 4 bases from J, with 8 bases between. The CDR3 spells CASSQGSRYEQYF. The CDR3 DNA reads as TGTGCCAGCAGCCAAGGGAGCAGATACGAGCAGTACTTC.

Points on this clonotype: At one boundary the junction diverges from the germline segment, which might be a read error. CDR3 DNA sequence: TGCGCCAGCAGCCTAGGCGCCGACAATGAGCGGTTCTTC. It is translated as CASSLGADNERFF. This chain joins TRBV5-1 and TRBJ2-1; D unclear. The CDR3 has 13 residues. Germline V gives CDR1 SGHRS, CDR2 YFSETQ.

The chain combines TRBV24-1 with TRBJ2-1; D gene unclear. Trimming took 0 bases from V and 6 from J, leaving 8 bases between them. Germline V gene lookup returns CDR1 KGHDR and CDR2 SFDVKD. The CDR3 runs 14 residues. In DNA, the CDR3 is TGTGCCACCAGTGATTTGCCCGAAGTCAATGAGCAGTTCTTC. This encodes CATSDLPEVNEQFF.